This entry describes one TCR beta chain. Both 60 Vbeta primers and 13 Jbeta primers went into the PCR. The assay was immunoSEQ multiplex PCR, and TCRdb's table has in-frame clones only and misses some. The sample shows some 110,000 clones, 60% to 85% of them seen only once. Trimming took 3 bases from V and 4 from J, leaving 9 bases between them. The CDR3 has 14 amino acids. Germline V gene sequence: CDR1 SGHAT, CDR2 FQNNGV. This sample stems from a study of cytomegalovirus exposure and HLA in healthy donors. Material: PBMCs. The chain uses TRBV11-2 and TRBJ2-2, with D unclear. This clonotype was sampled from a woman between 18 and 29 years old in good health and CMV-seronegative. CDR3 loop: CASSFLLSTGELFF. The CDR3 region has the DNA TGTGCCAGCAGCTTTTTGCTATCCACCGGGGAGCTGTTTTTT.